The 25 T cell receptor beta chains reported below all come from one sample, sequenced in a study of beta chain features in type 1 diabetes. Sequenced material consisted of expressed TCRB transcripts (all of the isolated RNA was reverse transcribed). Profiled with immunoSEQ multiplex PCR; TCRdb holds only in-frame clones, not every one. The table shows about 40,000 clones, with roughly 50% occurring only once. Sequences were obtained from central memory CD4+ T cells from blood. Receptors were obtained from a woman in her late teens or twenties in good health.

CDR3 in DNA: TGTGCCAGCAGCTTAGAACTAGTCTTAAGCAATGAGCAGTTCTTC. Translating it yields CASSLELVLSNEQFF. The chain employs TRBV11-2 and TRBJ2-1, with D possibly being TRBD2 (5 bases). The V and J ends lost 0 bases and 6 bases respectively, with 12 bases between them. The CDR3 sequence is 15 residues long. Germline V CDR1 and CDR2: SGHAT, FQNNGV.

The rearrangement links TRBV2 to TRBJ1-5; 7 bases are shared with TRBD1. The V gene end was trimmed by 6 bases and the J gene end by 3 bases; junction bases not matched to a gene: 5. Germline V gene data show CDR1 as SNHLY and CDR2 as FYNNEI. This CDR3 contains 14 residues. CDR3 sequence: CASSETGTNQPQHF. CDR3 sequence (DNA): TGTGCCAGCAGCGAGACAGGGACCAATCAGCCCCAGCATTTT.

This clone was seen only a few times. The genes are TRBV28 and TRBJ2-2; the match to TRBD2 covers 10 bases. V was pared by 6 bases and J by 6 bases, with 10 bases of the junction left unmatched. The CDR3 loop spans 16 amino acids. Germline V gene lookup returns CDR1 MDHEN and CDR2 SYDVKM. The CDR3 DNA follows: TGTGCCAGCAGCAGAGCGGGAGGGGGGTTTCCCGGGGAGCTGTTTTTT. Amino acid sequence: CASSRAGGGFPGELFF.

The chain employs TRBV4-2 and TRBJ1-5, with unresolved D. The germline CDR1 and CDR2 sequences are LGHNA and YNFKEQ. Between the trimmed V and J ends, which lost 1 base and 5 bases, there was a span of 6 bases. This CDR3 has 13 amino acids. The CDR3 reads CASSQGLYQPQHF. CDR3 nucleotides: TGTGCCAGCAGCCAAGGACTTTATCAGCCCCAGCATTTT.

The rearrangement uses TRBV28 and TRBJ2-3; D is uncertain. The V gene lost 5 bases and the J gene lost 1 base, with 4 bases spanning the gap. CDR3 length equals 12 residues. The V gene's germline CDR1 is MDHEN and CDR2 SYDVKM. As DNA, the CDR3 is TGTGCCAGCAGTATAGGCACAGATACGCAGTATTTT. This gives the protein CASSIGTDTQYF. Together with reference TRBV28 and TRBJ2-3, the CDR3 gives the full variable domain: DVKVTQSSRYLVKRTGEKVFLECVQDMDHENMFWYRQDPGLGLRLIYFSYDVKMKEKGDIPEGYSVSREKKERFSLILESASTNQTSMYLCASSIGTDTQYFGPGTRLTVL.

This clone has a handful of counts. The rearrangement joins TRBV5-1 to TRBJ1-2; D not certain. V lost 0 bases, J lost 6 bases, and 12 bases lay in between. The CDR3 runs 14 residues. The V gene's germline CDR1 is SGHRS and CDR2 YFSETQ. CDR3 DNA sequence: TGCGCCAGCAGCTTGGTGAAGGGAGAGGATGGCTACACCTTC. Its translation is CASSLVKGEDGYTF.

This clone was seen a few times. V and J are TRBV6-1 and TRBJ2-3; possibly TRBD1 for D (6 bases). Germline V gives CDR1 MNHNS, CDR2 SASEGT. V was cut by 3 bases and J by 1 base, with 11 bases left in between. There are 15 residues in the CDR3. The CDR3 bases are TGTGCCAGCAGTGACAGGGGATCGGGCACAGATACGCAGTATTTT. Its protein is CASSDRGSGTDTQYF.

This chain joins TRBV11-2 and TRBJ2-7; D is undetermined. Germline loops: CDR1 SGHAT, CDR2 FQNNGV. V was shortened by 6 bases and J by 6 bases, with 15 bases between the two germline ends. CDR3 length: 13 residues. Here the CDR3 reads CASSPQPLGEQYF. The CDR3 nucleotides read TGTGCCAGCAGTCCACAGCCCCTGGGCGAGCAGTACTTC. Based on the CDR3 plus reference TRBV11-2 and TRBJ2-7, the full variable domain is EAGVAQSPRYKIIEKRQSVAFWCNPISGHATLYWYQQILGQGPKLLIQFQNNGVVDDSQLPKDRFSAERLKGVDSTLKIQPAKLEDSAVYLCASSPQPLGEQYFGPGTRLTVT.

V is TRBV28 and J is TRBJ1-2; 10 nucleotides line up with TRBD1. Unmatched junction bases numbered 7, after V lost 4 bases and J lost 8 bases. CDR1 and CDR2 (germline): MDHEN, SYDVKM. The CDR3 spans 14 residues. DNA for the CDR3: TGTGCCAGCAGTTCGGGACAGGGGCTCCGCGGCTACACCTTC. It codes for CASSSGQGLRGYTF.

This clone was detected only a few times. The chain links TRBV5-8 to TRBJ2-1, with TRBD1 as a possible D gene (6 bases). Germline V gives CDR1 SGHTS, CDR2 YDEGEE. The CDR3 runs 14 residues. The V end was cut by 2 bases, the J end by 4 bases, with 10 bases between. The CDR3, as DNA: TGTGCCAGCAGCTTAGGACAGATATACAATGAGCAGTTCTTC. It codes for CASSLGQIYNEQFF.

CDR3 in amino acids: CASSYSVTGGYHEQYF. The DNA of the CDR3 is TGTGCCAGCAGTTACTCGGTGACGGGAGGGTACCACGAGCAGTACTTC. The rearrangement joins TRBV6-5 to TRBJ2-7; TRBD2 aligns across 8 bases. The CDR3 is made up of 16 amino acids. CDR1 and CDR2 (germline): MNHEY, SVGAGI. V shed 0 bases and J 5 bases; nucleotides not matched to a gene: 9.

This chain links TRBV29-1 with TRBJ2-3; a weak D match, TRBD1 (6 bases). Germline CDR1 and CDR2: SQVTM and ANQGSEA. Trimming took 5 bases from V and 4 from J, leaving 13 bases between them. CDR3 length: 13 residues. The CDR3 bases are TGCAGCGTTTCAGGGGATACGGCAGATACGCAGTATTTT. Translation gives CSVSGDTADTQYF.

The genes are TRBV6-1 and TRBJ2-3, with 7 nucleotides matching TRBD1. The CDR3 has 14 amino acids. Per the germline V gene, CDR1 is MNHNS and CDR2 is SASEGT. The trim removed 10 bases at V and 0 bases at J, leaving 7 bases unmatched. The chain's CDR3 is CANRRQGSTDTQYF. In DNA, the CDR3 is TGTGCCAACCGACGACAGGGAAGCACAGATACGCAGTATTTT.

This clone has just a few counts. The chain joins TRBV7-9 to TRBJ2-2, with D possibly matching TRBD2 (6 bases). Trimming stripped 4 bases from V and 6 bases from J, with 12 bases between. Germline V gene lookup returns CDR1 SEHNR and CDR2 FQNEAQ (reference sequence). This CDR3 spans 14 amino acids. The CDR3 nucleotides read TGTGCCAGCAGCTCCAGAACGGGGGCCGGGGAGCTGTTTTTT. Translating it yields CASSSRTGAGELFF.

The V gene is TRBV6-6, the J gene TRBJ2-5, with 9 bases matching TRBD1. V was pared by 5 bases and J by 1 base, with 5 bases of the junction left unmatched. There are 15 residues in the CDR3. Germline V gene data show CDR1 as MNHNY and CDR2 as SVGAGI (reference sequence). CDR3 in amino acids: CASSRDRVSQETQYF. Written as DNA, the CDR3 is TGTGCCAGCAGTCGGGACAGGGTAAGCCAAGAGACCCAGTACTTC.

The chain carries TRBV5-5 and TRBJ2-1; 12 nucleotides line up with TRBD2. CDR3 length equals 14 residues. Germline CDR1 SGHKS, CDR2 YYEKEE (reference sequence). V was pared by 5 bases and J by 9 bases, with 6 bases of the junction left unmatched. This CDR3 reads CASSLAGGLAEQFF. CDR3 bases: TGTGCCAGCAGTCTAGCGGGAGGGCTCGCTGAGCAGTTCTTC.

The chain joins TRBV5-4 to TRBJ2-2; D call uncertain. Germline V gene lookup returns CDR1 SGHNT and CDR2 YYREEE (reference sequence). The V gene lost 2 bases and the J gene lost 0 bases, with 11 bases spanning the gap. The CDR3 sequence is 16 residues long. CDR3 in amino acids: CASSFDLGANTGELFF. The CDR3 DNA is TGTGCCAGCAGCTTTGATCTAGGCGCGAACACCGGGGAGCTGTTTTTT.

This clone was observed a few times. This chain joins TRBV19 and TRBJ2-1; 7 bases are a match to TRBD2. Germline-derived CDR1 and CDR2 are LNHDA and SQIVND (reference sequence). The CDR3 runs 14 residues. The V gene end was trimmed by 3 bases and the J gene end by 4 bases; junction bases not matched to a gene: 3. This chain's CDR3 is CASSMGGSYNEQFF. CDR3 nucleotide sequence: TGTGCCAGTAGTATGGGCGGGAGTTACAATGAGCAGTTCTTC.

This chain connects TRBV28 to TRBJ1-4, with 8 bases matching TRBD1. V was pared by 6 bases and J by 10 bases, with 10 bases of the junction left unmatched. Looked up from germline, CDR1 is MDHEN and CDR2 is SYDVKM. CDR3 length: 14 residues. The CDR3 DNA is TGTGCCAGCAGCACCCAAGGACAGGGTGGAAAACTGTTTTTT. Translating it yields CASSTQGQGGKLFF.

The genes are TRBV7-9 and TRBJ1-2; 10 bases line up with TRBD1. J was trimmed by 8 bases and V by 5 bases; bases with no gene match: 8. This CDR3 spans 14 amino acids. Germline V gene data show CDR1 as SEHNR and CDR2 as FQNEAQ (reference sequence). The CDR3 region is CASSPGTGAGGYTF. The DNA for the CDR3 is TGTGCCAGCAGCCCGGGGACAGGGGCCGGAGGCTACACCTTC. The full variable domain, in which reference TRBV7-9 and TRBJ1-2 provide the parts outside the CDR3, is DTGVSQNPRHKITKRGQNVTFRCDPISEHNRLYWYRQTLGQGPEFLTYFQNEAQLEKSRLLSDRFSAERPKGSFSTLEIQRTEQGDSAMYLCASSPGTGAGGYTFGSGTRLTVV.

This chain joins TRBV19 and TRBJ1-1; tentative D call: TRBD1 (6 bases). V dropped 6 bases and J dropped 6 bases, with 17 bases sitting between them. Germline CDR1 and CDR2: LNHDA and SQIVND (reference sequence). The CDR3 has 14 residues. DNA for the CDR3: TGTGCCAGTAGCGAAACAGGGTCCGGCGCTGAAGCTTTCTTT. Its translation is CASSETGSGAEAFF.

This sequence joins TRBV7-7 and TRBJ2-3; TRBD1 aligns across 8 bases. Germline CDR1 is SSHAT and CDR2 is FNYEAQ (reference sequence). The CDR3 covers 15 residues. Germline trimming cut 3 bases from V and 4 bases from J; bases unmatched to any gene: 6. CDR3 amino acids: CASSLNRGSADTQYF. The CDR3 DNA reads TGTGCCAGCAGCTTGAACAGGGGGAGCGCAGATACGCAGTATTTT.

This clone was detected only a few times. V usage is TRBV14 and J usage is TRBJ2-1, with 11 bases aligning to TRBD2. The germline V gene encodes CDR1 SGHDN and CDR2 FVKESK. After removal of 3 bases from V and 2 bases from J, the junction contained 3 bases not matched to a gene. The CDR3 has 16 residues. The CDR3 sequence is CASSHLSGGAYNEQFF. As DNA, the CDR3 is TGTGCCAGCAGCCACCTTAGCGGGGGGGCCTACAATGAGCAGTTCTTC.

This chain uses TRBV4-1 with TRBJ1-6; no reliable D call. CDR3 length equals 12 residues. The V gene lost 1 base and the J gene lost 7 bases, with 2 bases spanning the gap. Germline loops: CDR1 MGHRA, CDR2 YSYEKL. The CDR3 loop is CASSQVNSPLHF. Here the CDR3 DNA reads TGCGCCAGCAGCCAAGTAAATTCACCCCTCCACTTT.

This clone was detected a few times. The V and J genes are TRBV7-9 and TRBJ2-7; TRBD2 matches at 14 bases. Germline CDR1 and CDR2: SEHNR and FQNEAQ (reference sequence). Trimming removed 4 bases from V and 6 bases from J; junction bases left unmatched: 5. The CDR3 is made up of 15 amino acids. The CDR3 loop is CASSSGLAGVSEQYF. CDR3 nucleotide sequence: TGTGCCAGCAGCTCGGGACTAGCGGGAGTTTCCGAGCAGTACTTC.